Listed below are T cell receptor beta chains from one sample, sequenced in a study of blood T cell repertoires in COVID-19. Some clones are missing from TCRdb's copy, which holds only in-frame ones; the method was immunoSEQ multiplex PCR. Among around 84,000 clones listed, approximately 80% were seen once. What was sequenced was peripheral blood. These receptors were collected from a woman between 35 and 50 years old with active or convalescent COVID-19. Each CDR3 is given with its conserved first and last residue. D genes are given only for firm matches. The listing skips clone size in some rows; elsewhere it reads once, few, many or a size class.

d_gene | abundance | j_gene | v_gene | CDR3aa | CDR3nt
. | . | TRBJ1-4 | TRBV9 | CASSVGSGQGNEKLFF | TGTGCCAGCAGCGTAGGATCGGGGCAGGGGAATGAAAAACTGTTTTTT
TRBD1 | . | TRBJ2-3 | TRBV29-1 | CSARDRSTDTQYF | TGCAGCGCCCGGGACAGGAGCACAGATACGCAGTATTTT
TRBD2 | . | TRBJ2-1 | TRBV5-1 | CASSLGLAVNNEQFF | TGCGCCAGCAGTTTGGGACTAGCTGTTAACAATGAGCAGTTCTTC
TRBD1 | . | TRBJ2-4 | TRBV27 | CATRSQGSYIQYF | TGTGCCACCCGATCACAGGGGTCGTACATTCAGTACTTC
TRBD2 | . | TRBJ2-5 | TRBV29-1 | CSVRRGVQETQYF | TGCAGCGTTCGGCGGGGGGTACAAGAGACCCAGTACTTC
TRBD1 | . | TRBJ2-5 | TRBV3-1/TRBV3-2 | CASSQNRGRETQYF | TGTGCCAGCAGCCAAAACAGGGGGAGAGAGACCCAGTACTTC
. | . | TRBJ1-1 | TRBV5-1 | CASSLQDTEAFF | TGCGCCAGCAGCTTGCAGGACACTGAAGCTTTCTTT
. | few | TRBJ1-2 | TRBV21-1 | CASRIRGPYYGYTF | TGTGCCAGCAGAATTAGGGGGCCGTACTATGGCTACACCTTC
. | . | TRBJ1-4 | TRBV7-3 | CASSPKGGDEKLFF | TGTGCCAGCAGCCCTAAGGGAGGGGACGAAAAACTGTTTTTT
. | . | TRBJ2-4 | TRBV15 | CATESPGENIQYF | TGTGCCACCGAATCGCCCGGAGAAAACATTCAGTACTTC
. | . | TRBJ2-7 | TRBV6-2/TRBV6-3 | CASSYFGQTEQYF | TGTGCCAGCAGTTACTTTGGGCAGACCGAGCAGTACTTC
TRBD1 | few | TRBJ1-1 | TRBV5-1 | CASSLRQGNTEAFF | TGCGCCAGCAGCCTACGACAGGGGAACACTGAAGCTTTCTTT
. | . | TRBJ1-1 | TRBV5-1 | CASSLFGEDTEAFF | TGCGCCAGCAGCTTGTTTGGCGAGGACACTGAAGCTTTCTTT
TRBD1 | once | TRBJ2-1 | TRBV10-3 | CAISELGQGAHEQFF | TGTGCCATCAGTGAGTTGGGACAGGGGGCTCATGAGCAGTTCTTC
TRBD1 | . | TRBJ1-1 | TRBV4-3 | CASSQASGTGPPEAFF | TGCGCCAGCAGCCAAGCCTCCGGGACAGGGCCCCCTGAAGCTTTCTTT
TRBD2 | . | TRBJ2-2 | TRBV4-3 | CASSQDGGRTGELFF | TGCGCCAGCAGCCAAGATGGCGGGAGAACCGGGGAGCTGTTTTTT
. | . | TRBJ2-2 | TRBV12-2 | CASREDRGGERTGELFF | TGTGCAAGTCGCGAGGACAGAGGGGGTGAGCGGACCGGGGAGCTGTTTTTT
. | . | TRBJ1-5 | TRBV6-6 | CASSYPEDNQPQHF | TGTGCCAGCAGTTACCCCGAGGACAATCAGCCCCAGCATTTT
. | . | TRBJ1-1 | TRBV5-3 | CARSLPERSDTEAFF | TGTGCCAGAAGCTTGCCAGAGAGGAGTGACACTGAAGCTTTCTTT
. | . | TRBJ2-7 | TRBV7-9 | CASSLEGGKAYEQYF | TGTGCCAGCAGCTTAGAGGGGGGGAAGGCGTACGAGCAGTACTTC
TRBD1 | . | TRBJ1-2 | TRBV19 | CASSRTGGNYGYTF | TGTGCCAGTAGTCGGACAGGGGGGAACTATGGCTACACCTTC
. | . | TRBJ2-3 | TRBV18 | CASSRLLGADTQYF | TGTGCCAGCTCACGGTTGTTGGGCGCAGATACGCAGTATTTT
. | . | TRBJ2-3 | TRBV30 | CAWSVLQGTDTQYF | TGTGCCTGGAGTGTACTTCAGGGCACAGATACGCAGTATTTT
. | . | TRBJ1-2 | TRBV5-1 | CASSMLTGDSNYGYTF | TGCGCCAGCAGCATGTTGACAGGAGACTCGAACTATGGCTACACCTTC
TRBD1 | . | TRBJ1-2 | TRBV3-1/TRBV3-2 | CASSQRTGGPRGYTF | TGTGCCAGCAGCCAAAGGACAGGGGGCCCTCGAGGCTACACCTTC
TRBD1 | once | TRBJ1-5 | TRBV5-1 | CASSKEGGHNQPQHF | TGCGCCAGCAGCAAAGAAGGGGGCCACAATCAGCCCCAGCATTTT
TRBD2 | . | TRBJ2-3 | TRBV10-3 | CAIKPGGASDTQYF | TGTGCCATCAAGCCGGGGGGGGCCTCAGATACGCAGTATTTT
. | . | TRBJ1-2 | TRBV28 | CASSFRATGYTF | TGTGCCAGCAGTTTTAGAGCTACCGGCTACACCTTC
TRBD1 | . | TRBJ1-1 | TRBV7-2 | CASSSLQGKYTEAFF | TGTGCCAGCAGCTCCCTACAGGGGAAGTACACTGAAGCTTTCTTT
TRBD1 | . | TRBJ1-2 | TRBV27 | CASSHHRDRFYGYTF | TGTGCCAGCAGTCATCACCGGGACAGATTCTATGGCTACACCTTC
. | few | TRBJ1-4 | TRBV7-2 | CASSLGQTTNEKLFF | TGTGCCAGCAGCTTAGGACAGACAACTAATGAAAAACTGTTTTTT
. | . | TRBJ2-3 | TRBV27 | CASSLSRLPTDTQYF | TGTGCCAGCAGTTTATCTAGACTTCCCACAGATACGCAGTATTTT
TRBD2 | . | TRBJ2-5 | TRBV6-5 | CASSRTSGGRETQYF | TGTGCCAGCAGCCGGACTAGCGGGGGGCGGGAGACCCAGTACTTC
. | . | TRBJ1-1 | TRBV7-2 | CASSLKVAAGEAFF | TGTGCCAGCAGCTTAAAAGTGGCGGCTGGGGAAGCTTTCTTT
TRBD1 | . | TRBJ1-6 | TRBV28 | CASSTGTDNSPLHF | TGTGCCAGCAGCACCGGGACAGATAATTCACCCCTCCACTTT
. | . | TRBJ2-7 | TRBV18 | CASSPPSVSYEQYF | TGTGCCAGCTCACCACCCTCGGTTTCCTACGAGCAGTACTTC
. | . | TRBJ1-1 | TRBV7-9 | CASTPAVTTSAFF | TGTGCCAGCACCCCCGCGGTCACAACTTCGGCTTTCTTT
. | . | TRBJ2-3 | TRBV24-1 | CATSAGVATDTQYF | TGTGCCACCAGTGCCGGGGTTGCCACAGATACGCAGTATTTT
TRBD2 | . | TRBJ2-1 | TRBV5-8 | CASSLGLTSGYNEQFF | TGTGCCAGCAGCTTGGGGCTCACTAGCGGTTACAATGAGCAGTTCTTC
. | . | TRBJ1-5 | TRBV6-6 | CASSYSEGNQPQHF | TGTGCCAGCAGTTACTCGGAGGGGAATCAGCCCCAGCATTTT
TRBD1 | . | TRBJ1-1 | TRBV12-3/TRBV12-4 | CASSLDRRKAFF | TGTGCCAGCAGTTTGGACAGGAGGAAAGCTTTCTTT